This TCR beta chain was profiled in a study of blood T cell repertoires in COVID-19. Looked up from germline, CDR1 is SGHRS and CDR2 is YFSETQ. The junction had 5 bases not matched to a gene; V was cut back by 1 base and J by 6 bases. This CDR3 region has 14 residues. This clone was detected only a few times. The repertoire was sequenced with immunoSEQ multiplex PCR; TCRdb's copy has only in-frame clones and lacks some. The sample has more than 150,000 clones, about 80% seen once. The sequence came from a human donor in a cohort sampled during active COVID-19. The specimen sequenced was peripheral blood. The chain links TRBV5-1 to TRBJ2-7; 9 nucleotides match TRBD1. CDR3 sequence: CASSLMGQGSEQYF. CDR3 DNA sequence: TGCGCCAGCAGCTTGATGGGACAGGGTTCCGAGCAGTACTTC.